The present T cell receptor beta chain was sequenced within a study of shared clonotypes between healthy human individuals. Study-level findings and limits: Approximately 4.6% of naive CD4 clonotypes were common to a few donors.

Deep level was the assay's run setting. It was around 190 ng DNA, about 30,000 T cell genomes, that sorted-subset replicate PCRs used. Sequenced by immunoSEQ multiplex PCR; TCRdb stores in-frame clones only, minus some. The sample lists hundreds of thousands of clones; roughly 96% were seen once. On this clone: What it binds is unknown.

Selected positively for CCR7 and CD45RO-negative, naive CD8 cells excluded terminally differentiated effector memory CD45RA+ cells. The J segment lost 9 bases and the V segment lost 1 base, leaving 8 bases of the junction unmatched. The CDR3 contains 15 residues. From germline, CDR1 is SEHNR and CDR2 FQNEAQ (reference sequence). This TCR came from a woman younger than 45 in good health. The genes are TRBV7-9 and TRBJ2-1, with 8 bases matching TRBD2. The sample comprised naive CD8+ T cells sorted from blood. The CDR3 protein is CASSLVSGRGAEQFF. The CDR3 DNA is TGTGCCAGCAGCTTAGTGAGCGGGAGAGGTGCTGAGCAGTTCTTC.